The 30 T cell receptor beta chains reported below all come from one sample, sequenced in a study of CD8+ T cells in alopecia areata. As the sequencing template, cDNA was produced by extracting RNA and reverse transcribing it. Repertoires were generated with immunoSEQ multiplex PCR, while TCRdb's copy carries only in-frame clones and drops some. Of under 250,000 clones listed, more than 45% are singletons. Treatment here: oral pan-JAK inhibitor, 5-10 mg twice daily. The material sequenced was CD4+ T cells sorted from blood, taken at week 4, from a patient treated with tofacitinib. The source of these receptors is a human donor with alopecia areata.

The genes are TRBV6-5 and TRBJ2-7, with D possibly matching TRBD2 (6 bases). Germline assignment: CDR1 MNHEY and CDR2 SVGAGI. Trimming removed 4 bases from V and 2 bases from J, with 12 bases in between. The CDR3 consists of 14 residues. The CDR3 sequence is CASSSGTGPYEQYF. As DNA, the CDR3 is TGTGCCAGCAGTTCCGGGACTGGGCCCTACGAGCAGTACTTC.

This chain connects TRBV29-1 to TRBJ1-1, with D unresolved. The germline V and J ends were trimmed by 6 bases and 10 bases, with 12 bases remaining between them. This CDR3 spans 10 amino acids. CDR1 SQVTM and CDR2 ANQGSEA come from the germline V gene. CDR3 DNA sequence: TGCAGCGTGGAGGCAATTTCAGCTTTCTTT. Translating it yields CSVEAISAFF. The variable domain in full, with the rest retrieved from reference TRBV29-1 and TRBJ1-1, is SAVISQKPSRDICQRGTSLTIQCQVDSQVTMMFWYRQQPGQSLTLIATANQGSEATYESGFVIDKFPISRPNLTFSTLTVSNMSPEDSSIYLCSVEAISAFFGQGTRLTVV.

The chain is built from TRBV30 and TRBJ2-1; D is tentatively TRBD1 or TRBD2 (5 bases each). V was pared by 2 bases and J by 7 bases, with 18 bases between. The CDR3 spans 15 residues. The germline V gene has CDR1 GTSNPN and CDR2 SVGIG (reference sequence). CDR3 sequence reads: CAWSFGSRGENEQFF. CDR3 nucleotides: TGTGCCTGGAGTTTTGGGTCACGAGGGGAAAATGAGCAGTTCTTC.

This chain joins TRBV4-3 and TRBJ1-1; maybe TRBD1 (5 bases). This CDR3 has 15 residues. Germline CDR1 is LGHNA and CDR2 is YSLEER. Trimming shortened V by 1 base and J by 4 bases, and 13 bases separated the two germline ends. CDR3 sequence (DNA): TGCGCCAGCAGCCAAGTTGGGACCGGCGGCACTGAAGCTTTCTTT. This gives the protein CASSQVGTGGTEAFF.

The table lists this clone with a few counts. The V call is TRBV7-9, the J call TRBJ2-7, with D maybe TRBD2 (6 bases). V gave up 1 base and J gave up 12 bases, with 13 bases separating them. CDR3 length: 12 amino acids. Germline loops: CDR1 SEHNR, CDR2 FQNEAQ (reference sequence). The CDR3 nucleotides read TGTGCCAGCAGCTTAGGCCTAGCGATTGTGTACTTC. The encoded protein is CASSLGLAIVYF. The whole variable domain, remainder taken from reference TRBV7-9 and TRBJ2-7, is DTGVSQNPRHKITKRGQNVTFRCDPISEHNRLYWYRQTLGQGPEFLTYFQNEAQLEKSRLLSDRFSAERPKGSFSTLEIQRTEQGDSAMYLCASSLGLAIVYFGPGTRLTVT.

The chain has TRBV6-1 and TRBJ2-1; 10 bases match TRBD1. V trimming: 4 bases; J trimming: 2 bases; junction bases outside the gene matches: 11. Per the germline V gene, CDR1 is MNHNS and CDR2 is SASEGT. This CDR3 comprises 18 residues. Here the CDR3 DNA reads TGTGCCAGCAGTGGAAAATCCGGGACAGGGGAAACCTACAATGAGCAGTTCTTC. It translates to CASSGKSGTGETYNEQFF.

This chain uses TRBV6-5 with TRBJ2-2; possible D gene TRBD1, 5 bases. The CDR3 has 13 residues. Trimming shortened V by 6 bases and J by 5 bases, and 10 bases separated the two germline ends. The germline gives CDR1 MNHEY, CDR2 SVGAGI. Here the CDR3 DNA reads TGTGCCAGCAGCCCCGACAGAACCGGGGAGCTGTTTTTT. Encoded protein: CASSPDRTGELFF.

A single count supports this clone. This sequence joins TRBV29-1 and TRBJ2-1; D is undetermined. V was clipped by 3 bases and J by 10 bases, with 10 bases between them. Germline-derived CDR1 and CDR2 are SQVTM and ANQGSEA. The CDR3 sequence is 11 residues long. The CDR3 region has the DNA TGCAGCGTTGATGGTCTCTGGGAGCAGTTCTTC. Amino acid sequence: CSVDGLWEQFF.

The rearrangement links TRBV25-1 to TRBJ2-5; TRBD2 matches 7 bases. This CDR3 contains 15 residues. The V segment lost 5 bases and the J segment 5 bases; nucleotides outside the gene matches: 11. The germline V gene has CDR1 MGHDK and CDR2 SYGVNS. The CDR3 reads CASSPSAGVRETQYF. The CDR3 bases are TGTGCCAGCAGTCCCTCGGCGGGGGTACGGGAGACCCAGTACTTC.

V is TRBV7-2 and J is TRBJ2-7; no definite D call. CDR3 size: 14 residues. Per the germline V gene, CDR1 is SGHTA and CDR2 is FQGNSA. Trimming shortened V by 5 bases and J by 0 bases, and 11 bases separated the two germline ends. CDR3: CASSPGTPSYEQYF. DNA of the CDR3: TGTGCCAGCAGCCCCGGTACTCCCTCCTACGAGCAGTACTTC.

V is TRBV30 and J is TRBJ1-2; D may be TRBD1 (5 bases). The germline CDR1 and CDR2 sequences are GTSNPN and SVGIG (reference sequence). The CDR3 covers 12 residues. The germline V and J ends were trimmed by 3 bases and 8 bases, with 13 bases remaining between them. For the CDR3, the DNA is TGTGCCTGGAGGGGGGGGAGTAGAGGCTACACCTTC. It is translated as CAWRGGSRGYTF.

The CDR3 is CASSYHRTGGLGNQPQHF. The DNA for the CDR3 is TGTGCCAGTAGTTACCATCGGACAGGGGGCCTGGGGAATCAGCCCCAGCATTTT. The chain has TRBV19 and TRBJ1-5, with 11 nucleotides matching TRBD1. From germline, CDR1 is LNHDA and CDR2 SQIVND (reference sequence). This CDR3 has 18 residues. J lost 4 bases, V lost 5 bases, and 13 bases had no gene match.

The V and J genes are TRBV29-1 and TRBJ1-5, with a weak D call TRBD1 (5 bases). The CDR3 spans 12 residues. CDR1 SQVTM and CDR2 ANQGSEA come from the germline V gene. The V gene lost 7 bases and the J gene lost 9 bases, with 16 bases spanning the gap. CDR3 sequence (DNA): TGCAGCGCTGGCAGGGCCGATGGGCCCCAGCATTTT. Its translation: CSAGRADGPQHF.

This clone was picked up a small number of times. The identical CDR3 is also encoded by other nucleotide sequences in the sample. The chain recombines TRBV20-1 with TRBJ2-2, with a possible D match to TRBD2 (5 bases). V lost 6 bases and J lost 4, with 6 bases in between. Germline CDR1 DFQATT, CDR2 SNEGSKA (reference sequence). The CDR3 covers 11 residues. CDR3 protein: CSARGTGELFF. The CDR3 bases are TGCAGTGCCCGGGGCACCGGGGAGCTGTTTTTT.

This clone was counted between two and nine times. The rearrangement joins TRBV2 to TRBJ2-3; 9 bases fit TRBD2. This CDR3 spans 15 amino acids. Germline values: CDR1 SNHLY, CDR2 FYNNEI. V was pared by 3 bases and J by 6 bases, with 7 bases of the junction left unmatched. Here the CDR3 DNA reads TGTGCCAGCAGTGAGTCACTAGCGGGCATGGATACGCAGTATTTT. Translated: CASSESLAGMDTQYF.

The rearrangement joins TRBV7-2 to TRBJ2-5, with 8 bases aligning to TRBD2. The CDR3 is 16 amino acids. CDR1 and CDR2 from the germline V gene are SGHTA and FQGNSA. V was pared by 1 base and J by 5 bases, with 9 bases of the junction left unmatched. The CDR3 bases are TGTGCCAGCAGCTTAGGTGCGGGGGGCCGATGGGAGACCCAGTACTTC. Its protein product is CASSLGAGGRWETQYF.

J is TRBJ1-5 and V is TRBV18; a weak D match, TRBD1 (5 bases). This CDR3 comprises 13 residues. The germline V gene has CDR1 KGHSH and CDR2 LQKENI. Trimming left V 4 bases short and J 4 bases short, with 8 bases between. CDR3 coding DNA: TGTGCCAGCTCACAGACAGCTAATCAGCCCCAGCATTTT. It is translated as CASSQTANQPQHF.

In this sample, this clone turned up a few times. CDR3 nucleotides: TGTGCCAGCAGCCATCCAGGGACGGATACGCAGTATTTT. Translated, it gives CASSHPGTDTQYF. This chain connects TRBV7-9 to TRBJ2-3; D possibly matches TRBD1 or TRBD2 (5 bases each). Germline V gene sequence: CDR1 SEHNR, CDR2 FQNEAQ (reference sequence). This CDR3 has 13 residues. The V end lost 5 bases, the J end lost 6 bases, and 12 bases lay between the germline ends.

The genes are TRBV30 and TRBJ1-6, with a tentative D call TRBD1 (6 bases). Per the germline V gene, CDR1 is GTSNPN and CDR2 is SVGIG (reference sequence). The CDR3 length is 16 residues. Between the trimmed V and J ends, which lost 3 bases and 6 bases, there was a span of 18 bases. The CDR3 coding sequence is TGTGCCTGGAGCCTAACCTTTGGACAGCCTAATTCACCCCTCCACTTT. Translation gives CAWSLTFGQPNSPLHF.

The chain joins TRBV6-1 to TRBJ1-5, with a tentative D call TRBD1 (6 bases). Germline assignment: CDR1 MNHNS and CDR2 SASEGT. V was pared by 8 bases and J by 2 bases, with 13 bases between. The CDR3 has 14 residues. CDR3 nucleotides: TGTGCCAGCCACAGTGCAGGGGGCAATCAGCCCCAGCATTTT. Its translation is CASHSAGGNQPQHF.

The gene calls are TRBV11-3 and TRBJ1-1, with TRBD1 as a possible D gene (6 bases). V lost 5 bases to trimming and J lost 2 bases, with 9 bases between them. CDR1 and CDR2 (germline): SGHNT, YENEEA. This CDR3 contains 13 residues. CDR3 in amino acids: CASSAGQNTEAFF. Here the CDR3 DNA reads TGTGCCAGCAGCGCGGGACAAAACACTGAAGCTTTCTTT.

V usage is TRBV10-3 and J usage is TRBJ2-6; D possibly corresponds to TRBD1 (6 bases). Germline CDR1 ENHRY, CDR2 SYGVKD. The CDR3 runs 16 residues. V lost 4 bases to trimming and J lost 0 bases, with 10 bases between them. The CDR3 DNA reads TGTGCCATCAGTGCGACCAGGGGCTCTGGGGCCAACGTCCTGACTTTC. It translates to CAISATRGSGANVLTF.

This clone was picked up a small number of times. The chain is built from TRBV18 and TRBJ1-6, with D perhaps matching TRBD1 (5 bases). The CDR3 sequence is 16 residues long. Trimming pared 4 bases from V and 7 bases from J, leaving 17 bases between. The germline CDR1 and CDR2 sequences are KGHSH and LQKENI. The CDR3 DNA follows: TGTGCCAGCTCACGACAGAGGGGCGGCACGAATTCACCCCTCCACTTT. Translated: CASSRQRGGTNSPLHF.

This clone was picked up one time. The chain recombines TRBV7-2 with TRBJ2-3, with D possibly matching TRBD2 (6 bases). In germline, CDR1 is SGHTA, CDR2 FQGNSA. The length of the CDR3 is 15 residues. Deletions cut 3 bases from V and 3 bases from J, with 13 bases between. CDR3 sequence: CASSLRGWGTDTQYF. CDR3 DNA: TGTGCCAGCAGCTTGCGGGGTTGGGGGACAGATACGCAGTATTTT.

This clone was recorded only once. CDR3 region: CAWTAVLETEAFF. The CDR3 DNA reads as TGTGCCTGGACCGCTGTGTTGGAGACAGAAGCTTTCTTT. The chain employs TRBV30 and TRBJ1-1, with D unclear. Germline-derived CDR1 and CDR2 are GTSNPN and SVGIG (reference sequence). The CDR3 has 13 amino acids. Trimming cost V 4 bases and J 8 bases, with 17 bases left between them.

The chain couples TRBV2 to TRBJ2-1; weak D call: TRBD1 (5 bases). The CDR3 is 13 residues long. V was shortened by 11 bases and J by 6 bases, with 17 bases between the two germline ends. In germline, CDR1 is SNHLY, CDR2 FYNNEI. Here the CDR3 reads CAPRWQGSNEQFF. The CDR3 DNA is TGTGCCCCCCGCTGGCAGGGAAGCAATGAGCAGTTCTTC.

This clone came up a few times. The rearrangement uses TRBV30 and TRBJ2-6; possible D gene TRBD2, 7 bases. Per germline, CDR1 GTSNPN and CDR2 SVGIG (reference sequence). The V and J ends lost 5 bases and 0 bases respectively, with 23 bases between them. The CDR3 has 19 residues. CDR3 sequence reads: CAWLSRKTGRGSGANVLTF. CDR3 bases: TGTGCCTGGCTCTCAAGAAAAACAGGGAGGGGCTCTGGGGCCAACGTCCTGACTTTC.

This clone was seen only a few times. This chain joins TRBV25-1 and TRBJ1-2; no clear D. CDR1 is MGHDK and CDR2 is SYGVNS in the germline V gene. The V gene lost 2 bases and the J gene lost 6 bases, with 13 bases spanning the gap. The CDR3 is 14 amino acids. The CDR3 sequence is CASSETGRWNGYTF. CDR3 in DNA: TGTGCCAGCAGTGAAACGGGCAGGTGGAATGGCTACACCTTC.

The chain links TRBV29-1 to TRBJ2-3; D gene ambiguous. V dropped 8 bases and J dropped 6 bases, with 12 bases sitting between them. The CDR3 is 11 amino acids. CDR1 and CDR2 (germline): SQVTM, ANQGSEA. CDR3 bases: TGCAGCTATCGATTTCAGGATACGCAGTATTTT. It encodes CSYRFQDTQYF.

The chain couples TRBV29-1 to TRBJ2-1; D is perhaps TRBD1 or TRBD2 (5 bases each). V lost 4 bases to trimming and J lost 8 bases, with 18 bases between them. The CDR3 has 14 residues. Germline V gives CDR1 SQVTM, CDR2 ANQGSEA. DNA for the CDR3: TGCAGCGTTGCCCTCGCGGGTCTAGGGGATGAGCAGTTCTTC. Protein sequence: CSVALAGLGDEQFF.